The source of this T cell receptor (beta chain) is a study of blood T cell repertoires in COVID-19. The CDR3 has 12 amino acids. Per germline, CDR1 MDHEN and CDR2 SYDVKM. V shed 2 bases, J shed 8 bases, and the junction held 2 bases outside the gene matches. Exposed enrollees encountered a COVID-19 case at some point within 2 weeks before study entry. Original processing methods: Amplification with reference gene primers provided the estimates of nucleated cell counts. The protocol was immunoSEQ multiplex PCR, while the TCRdb copy is restricted to in-frame clones and leaves out a portion. V and J calls and clone size are given by that table; D and trimming were obtained from the DNA. The profile shows some 64,000 clones, under 80% of them singletons.

The gene calls are TRBV28 and TRBJ1-1; 7 bases agree with TRBD1. Source material: PBMCs or T cells enriched from blood (not recorded which). This TCR was recovered from a woman aged 55-69 years who had been exposed to COVID-19. The CDR3 nucleotides are TGTGCCAGCAGTTTAAAGGACAGGGAAGCTTTCTTT. Translating gives CASSLKDREAFF.